These 7 T cell receptor beta chains originate from one sample sequenced in a study of blood T cell repertoires in COVID-19. Produced via immunoSEQ multiplex PCR; TCRdb's table is partial and in-frame only. The table lists about 180,000 clones, about 90% of them singletons. Material for sequencing was PBMCs or T cells enriched from blood (not recorded which). Every receptor here comes from a human donor with acute COVID-19. The donor label of this sample is uncertain.

V gene TRBV19 combines with J gene TRBJ1-1; possible D gene TRBD1, 6 bases. Germline V gene sequence: CDR1 LNHDA, CDR2 SQIVND (reference sequence). With 5 bases removed from V and 5 bases from J, the gap between germline ends came to 21 bases. CDR3 length: 16 residues. CDR3 protein: CASSSLIPGEGTEAFF. The CDR3 bases are TGTGCCAGTAGTTCATTAATCCCAGGGGAGGGAACTGAAGCTTTCTTT.

The chain joins TRBV24-1 to TRBJ1-1; D is unresolved. The CDR3 is made up of 12 amino acids. V lost 3 bases and J 3 bases, leaving 4 bases between the germline ends. CDR1 KGHDR and CDR2 SFDVKD come from the germline V gene. The CDR3 reads CATSDVDTEAFF. As DNA, the CDR3 is TGTGCCACCAGTGATGTCGACACTGAAGCTTTCTTT.

The rearrangement links TRBV2 to TRBJ2-3; D perhaps matches TRBD1 (5 bases). The CDR3 covers 13 residues. Germline loops: CDR1 SNHLY, CDR2 FYNNEI. Between the trimmed V and J ends, which lost 7 bases and 4 bases, there was a span of 12 bases. DNA for the CDR3: TGTGCCAGCAATCAGGGAAGGGCAGATACGCAGTATTTT. As protein: CASNQGRADTQYF.

The chain joins TRBV6-4 to TRBJ2-2, with TRBD2 matching over 7 bases. The trim removed 7 bases at V and 7 bases at J, leaving 9 bases unmatched. The CDR3 has 14 amino acids. From germline, CDR1 is MRHNA and CDR2 SNTAGT. The CDR3 coding sequence is TGTGCCAGCAAGACTAGCTGGTCAGGCGGGGAGCTGTTTTTT. It codes for CASKTSWSGGELFF.

The chain has TRBV7-9 and TRBJ2-3, with 7 bases fitting TRBD2. This CDR3 comprises 13 residues. The germline V gene encodes CDR1 SEHNR and CDR2 FQNEAQ (reference sequence). The junction had 6 bases not matched to a gene; V was cut back by 6 bases and J by 6 bases. CDR3 bases: TGTGCCAGCAGGCAAACTAGCGCGGATACGCAGTATTTT. It encodes CASRQTSADTQYF.

The chain couples TRBV7-2 to TRBJ2-3, with 11 bases that match TRBD1. Germline lookup yields CDR1 SGHTA and CDR2 FQGNSA. CDR3 length: 17 amino acids. The V segment lost 1 base and the J segment 2 bases; nucleotides outside the gene matches: 5. The CDR3 DNA reads TGTGCCAGCAGCTTAGTAGGACAGGGGGCGCTCACAGATACGCAGTATTTT. As protein: CASSLVGQGALTDTQYF.

The chain uses TRBV4-1 and TRBJ2-3; TRBD2 matches at 11 bases. CDR1 and CDR2 (germline): MGHRA, YSYEKL. The CDR3 extends over 16 amino acids. Unmatched junction bases numbered 10, after V lost 4 bases and J lost 7 bases. CDR3 amino acids: CASSLLGGLAGNTQYF. CDR3 nucleotides: TGCGCCAGCAGCCTTCTCGGCGGACTAGCGGGTAATACGCAGTATTTT.